This T cell receptor (beta chain) was recovered during a study of T cells after yellow fever vaccination. General observations from the study: FACS-sorted repertoires might harbor abundant contaminating clonotypes from the bulk population.

It was through 5'RACE template switching that TCR cDNA was made, with a universal primer site and UMIs added. TCRdb independently ran MiXCR on the 5' RACE reads; one entry per CDR3 protein. The repertoire consists of approximately 120,000 distinct CDR3 sequences, with more than 6% occurring once and the leading ten covering 2.5%. A word on this clonotype: What it binds is unknown.

Germline CDR1 SGHNT, CDR2 YYREEE (reference sequence). CDR3 length: 13 amino acids. Trimming removed 3 bases from V and 4 bases from J, with 8 bases in between. The clonotype comes from a man younger than 35 who received the YFV17D yellow fever vaccine. Source: CD4+ T cells sorted from PBMCs, taken 10 days after the first yellow fever vaccination. The chain links TRBV5-4 to TRBJ1-5; possibly TRBD1 for D (5 bases). Written as DNA, the CDR3 is TGTGCCAGCAGCTCGGACAAGAATCAGCCCCAGCATTTT. Translating gives CASSSDKNQPQHF.